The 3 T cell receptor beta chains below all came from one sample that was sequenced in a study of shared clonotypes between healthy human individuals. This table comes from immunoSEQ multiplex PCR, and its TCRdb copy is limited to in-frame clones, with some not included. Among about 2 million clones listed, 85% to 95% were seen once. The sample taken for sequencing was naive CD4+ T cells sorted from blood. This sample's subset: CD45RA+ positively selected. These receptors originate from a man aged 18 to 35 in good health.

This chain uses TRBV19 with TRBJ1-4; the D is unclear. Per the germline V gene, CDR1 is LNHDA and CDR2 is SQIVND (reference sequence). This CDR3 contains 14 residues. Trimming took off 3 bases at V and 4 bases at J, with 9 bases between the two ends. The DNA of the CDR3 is TGTGCCAGTAGTATCGGTAAAGGTAATGAAAAACTGTTTTTT. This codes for CASSIGKGNEKLFF.

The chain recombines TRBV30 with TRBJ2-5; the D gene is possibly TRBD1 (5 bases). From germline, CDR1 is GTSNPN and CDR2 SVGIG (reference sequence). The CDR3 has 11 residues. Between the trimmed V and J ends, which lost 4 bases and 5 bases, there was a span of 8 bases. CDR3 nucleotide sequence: TGTGCCTGGACAGGGATGGAGACCCAGTACTTC. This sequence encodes CAWTGMETQYF. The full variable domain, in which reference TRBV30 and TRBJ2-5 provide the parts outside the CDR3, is SQTIHQWPATLVQPVGSPLSLECTVEGTSNPNLYWYRQAAGRGLQLLFYSVGIGQISSEVPQNLSASRPQDRQFILSSKKLLLSDSGFYLCAWTGMETQYFGPGTRLLVL.

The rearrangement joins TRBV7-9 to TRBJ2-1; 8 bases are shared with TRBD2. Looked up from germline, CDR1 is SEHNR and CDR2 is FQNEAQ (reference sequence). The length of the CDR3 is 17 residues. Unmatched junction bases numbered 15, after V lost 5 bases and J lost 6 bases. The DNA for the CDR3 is TGTGCCAGCAGCAATCCTCTTATGCTGCGGGAGGTCAATGAGCAGTTCTTC. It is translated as CASSNPLMLREVNEQFF.